These 25 T cell receptor beta chains were all obtained from the same sample, sequenced in a study of early T cells in non-severe SARS-CoV-2 infection. One entry per CDR3 protein results from TCRdb running MiXCR on the 5' RACE reads. The table includes about 50,000 distinct CDR3 sequences, roughly 8% detected once. Material: whole blood. These receptors were collected from an adult who was a healthcare worker with PCR-confirmed SARS-CoV-2 infection or an uninfected control (not recorded which).

This clonotype appeared a few times. The CDR3 sequence: CATSPRLAGGTDTQYF. In nucleotides, the CDR3 is TGTGCCACCAGCCCCCGACTAGCGGGGGGCACAGATACGCAGTATTTT. The V gene is TRBV15, the J gene TRBJ2-3, with TRBD2 identical over 12 bases. The CDR3 consists of 16 residues. Germline V gene data show CDR1 as LNHNV and CDR2 as YYDKDF (reference sequence). The V gene end was trimmed by 5 bases and the J gene end by 1 base; junction bases not matched to a gene: 4.

J is TRBJ2-1 and V is TRBV2, with TRBD2 matching 7 bases. This CDR3 has 14 amino acids. After removal of 8 bases from V and 2 bases from J, the junction contained 6 bases not matched to a gene. CDR1 is SNHLY, CDR2 FYNNEI, per germline. CDR3 sequence reads: CASGEAGTYNEQFF. DNA of the CDR3: TGTGCCAGCGGGGAAGCGGGGACCTACAATGAGCAGTTCTTC.

This chain links TRBV11-2 with TRBJ2-7, with D perhaps TRBD1 (5 bases). Deletions cut 2 bases from V and 3 bases from J, with 8 bases between. Germline values: CDR1 SGHAT, CDR2 FQNNGV. This CDR3 is built from 13 residues. For the CDR3, the DNA is TGTGCCAGCAGCTTACCAGGGCACTACGAGCAGTACTTC. It yields the protein CASSLPGHYEQYF.

This clonotype was detected many times. This chain uses TRBV20-1 with TRBJ1-5; D gene unclear. CDR1 DFQATT and CDR2 SNEGSKA come from the germline V gene (reference sequence). V shed 5 bases and J shed 3 bases, with 23 bases lying between them. The CDR3 is 17 amino acids. CDR3 nucleotide sequence: TGCAGTGCTGTTCCGTCTAGCCTTGGGATGGCCAATCAGCCCCAGCATTTT. Its translation is CSAVPSSLGMANQPQHF.

This chain links TRBV5-1 with TRBJ2-3; D ambiguous. CDR1 is SGHRS and CDR2 is YFSETQ in the germline V gene. The CDR3 extends over 15 amino acids. V gave up 0 bases and J gave up 2 bases, with 10 bases separating them. In DNA form, the CDR3 reads TGCGCCAGCAGCTTGGCCTCGACGAACACAGATACGCAGTATTTT. This translates into CASSLASTNTDTQYF.

This clonotype showed up just a few times. This chain uses TRBV29-1 with TRBJ2-1; 9 bases are shared with TRBD1. The ends lost 5 bases at V and 6 bases at J; junction bases unmatched: 5. Germline V gene sequence: CDR1 SQVTM, CDR2 ANQGSEA. This CDR3 has 13 residues. CDR3 bases: TGCAGCGTTAACCGGGACAGGGTCAATGAGCAGTTCTTC. This codes for CSVNRDRVNEQFF.

The V and J genes are TRBV18 and TRBJ2-7; possibly TRBD1 for D (6 bases). CDR1 is KGHSH, CDR2 LQKENI, per germline. The CDR3 contains 14 residues. With 3 bases removed from V and 8 bases from J, the gap between germline ends came to 17 bases. The CDR3 coding sequence is TGTGCCAGCTCACCCCGGGACAACCATGCGAAGCAGTACTTC. Encoded protein: CASSPRDNHAKQYF.

This clonotype was counted many times. This chain links TRBV7-3 with TRBJ1-1, with unresolved D. Germline assignment: CDR1 SGHTA and CDR2 FQGTGA. Between the trimmed V and J ends, which lost 2 bases and 7 bases, there was a span of 11 bases. CDR3 length equals 13 residues. The CDR3, as DNA: TGTGCCAGCAGCTTAGGTCTTGGAGGTGAAGCTTTCTTT. Its translation: CASSLGLGGEAFF.

In its sample, this clonotype was seen a few times. The rearrangement uses TRBV20-1 and TRBJ2-2; the D is unclear. This CDR3 contains 13 residues. The V gene lost 3 bases and the J gene lost 4 bases, with 9 bases spanning the gap. In germline, CDR1 is DFQATT, CDR2 SNEGSKA (reference sequence). CDR3 coding DNA: TGCAGTGCTAGTAAAAAGCTCACCGGGGAGCTGTTTTTT. Translated, it gives CSASKKLTGELFF.

This clonotype was seen a handful of times. The rearrangement links TRBV20-1 to TRBJ2-3; TRBD2 agrees at 7 bases. The germline V gene encodes CDR1 DFQATT and CDR2 SNEGSKA (reference sequence). CDR3 size: 14 residues. V lost 3 bases, J lost 2 bases, and 5 bases stayed unmatched. CDR3: CSARASGLTDTQYF. CDR3 nucleotide sequence: TGCAGTGCTAGGGCTAGCGGCCTCACAGATACGCAGTATTTT.

The J gene is TRBJ2-3, the V gene TRBV14; no clear D gene. The CDR3 covers 16 residues. Germline lookup yields CDR1 SGHDN and CDR2 FVKESK. V was trimmed by 4 bases and J by 3 bases, leaving 17 bases between them. Here the CDR3 reads CASSLLRAGGTDTQYF. The CDR3 coding sequence is TGTGCCAGCAGCCTCCTCAGAGCTGGTGGGACAGATACGCAGTATTTT. Full variable domain (remainder filled in from reference TRBV14 and TRBJ2-3): EAGVTQFPSHSVIEKGQTVTLRCDPISGHDNLYWYRRVMGKEIKFLLHFVKESKQDESGMPNNRFLAERTGGTYSTLKVQPAELEDSGVYFCASSLLRAGGTDTQYFGPGTRLTVL.

This clonotype was picked up many times. The gene calls are TRBV12-3 or TRBV12-4 and TRBJ2-7, with D uncertain. With 4 bases removed from V and 0 bases from J, the gap between germline ends came to 4 bases. The CDR3 has 12 amino acids. The CDR3 DNA follows: TGTGCCAGCAGTTACTCCTCCTACGAGCAGTACTTC. It yields the protein CASSYSSYEQYF.

The chain recombines TRBV7-2 with TRBJ2-7; D gene unclear. Trimming stripped 5 bases from V and 6 bases from J, with 11 bases between. In germline, CDR1 is SGHTA, CDR2 FQGNSA. The CDR3 consists of 12 residues. The CDR3 DNA sequence: TGTGCCAGCAGCCGACCCGTAGGCGAGCAGTACTTC. Translation gives CASSRPVGEQYF. The complete variable domain, with remaining parts taken from reference TRBV7-2 and TRBJ2-7, reads GAGVSQSPSNKVTEKGKDVELRCDPISGHTALYWYRQSLGQGLEFLIYFQGNSAPDKSGLPSDRFSAERTGGSVSTLTIQRTQQEDSAVYLCASSRPVGEQYFGPGTRLTVT.

The sample holds a few counts of this clonotype. The chain links TRBV6-1 to TRBJ1-1; maybe TRBD1 (5 bases). The CDR3 has 14 residues. The germline V gene has CDR1 MNHNS and CDR2 SASEGT. V was pared by 2 bases and J by 0 bases, with 7 bases between. CDR3 loop: CASSEMTVNTEAFF. The CDR3 nucleotides are TGTGCCAGCAGTGAAATGACAGTGAACACTGAAGCTTTCTTT.

The sample holds a few counts of this clonotype. The chain couples TRBV11-2 to TRBJ2-5; D is ambiguous. The V and J ends lost 5 bases and 1 base respectively, with 11 bases between them. CDR3 length equals 14 residues. CDR1 is SGHAT, CDR2 FQNNGV, per germline. DNA of the CDR3: TGTGCCAGCAGCCCTATGCAGTCCCAAGAGACCCAGTACTTC. Its protein is CASSPMQSQETQYF.

This clonotype was counted only a few times. The chain combines TRBV6-5 with TRBJ2-3, with a possible D match to TRBD1 (6 bases). The V and J ends lost 6 bases and 2 bases respectively, with 18 bases between them. The CDR3 is 16 residues long. Germline CDR1 is MNHEY and CDR2 is SVGAGI. As DNA, the CDR3 is TGTGCCAGCAGACATACAGGGTTAAAAGTCACAGATACGCAGTATTTT. The encoded protein is CASRHTGLKVTDTQYF.

This clonotype has a handful of counts. The chain links TRBV24-1 to TRBJ1-5; a possible D gene is TRBD1 (5 bases). Looked up from germline, CDR1 is KGHDR and CDR2 is SFDVKD. V was pared by 4 bases and J by 7 bases, with 19 bases between. This CDR3 region has 16 residues. The CDR3 DNA reads as TGTGCCACCAGTGACCCACAGGTGGGGGAGCGACAGCCCCAGCATTTT. Amino acid sequence: CATSDPQVGERQPQHF.

The rearrangement joins TRBV10-1 to TRBJ2-2; D may be TRBD1 (5 bases). From germline, CDR1 is WNHNN and CDR2 SYGVQD (reference sequence). V dropped 6 bases and J dropped 1 base, with 12 bases sitting between them. The CDR3 covers 15 residues. DNA for the CDR3: TGCGCCAGCAGCTCCGACAGATTGAACACCGGGGAGCTGTTTTTT. Its protein is CASSSDRLNTGELFF.

This clonotype was detected only a few times. This chain joins TRBV12-3 or TRBV12-4 and TRBJ2-7; D not resolved. The CDR3 is 12 amino acids. V was cut by 3 bases and J by 3 bases, with 6 bases left in between. The CDR3 DNA reads as TGTGCCAGCAGTTTGAGGTACTACGAGCAGTACTTC. Encoded protein: CASSLRYYEQYF.

There are a few counts of this clonotype. V usage is TRBV3-1 and J usage is TRBJ2-7; 12 nucleotides align to TRBD2. The CDR3 has 12 residues. The J segment lost 12 bases and the V segment lost 4 bases, leaving 4 bases of the junction unmatched. Germline values: CDR1 LGHDT, CDR2 YNNKEL (reference sequence). DNA of the CDR3: TGTGCCAGCAGCCGAACTAGCGGGGGGATGTACTTC. It translates to CASSRTSGGMYF.

This clonotype was counted a few times. The CDR3 bases are TGTGCCACCAGACAATTCACAGGGGAGCAGTACTTC. It yields the protein CATRQFTGEQYF. V gene TRBV6-5 combines with J gene TRBJ2-7; perhaps TRBD1 as D (6 bases). Deletions cut 10 bases from V and 7 bases from J, with 17 bases between. There are 12 residues in the CDR3. CDR1 is MNHEY and CDR2 is SVGAGI in the germline V gene.

This clonotype was seen repeatedly, ten times or more. V gene TRBV30 combines with J gene TRBJ2-1, with 7 bases matching TRBD2. Germline V CDR1 and CDR2: GTSNPN, SVGIG (reference sequence). The CDR3 contains 13 residues. V gave up 5 bases and J gave up 4 bases; unmatched junction bases: 5. CDR3 bases: TGTGCCTGGGGACGGGGGGTTTACAATGAGCAGTTCTTC. Translating gives CAWGRGVYNEQFF.

At least ten counts were recorded for this clonotype. J is TRBJ1-2 and V is TRBV27; 7 bases are a match to TRBD1. CDR1 MNHEY and CDR2 SMNVEV come from the germline V gene (reference sequence). The V and J ends lost 5 bases and 4 bases, in that order; junction bases with no gene match: 10. CDR3 length: 15 amino acids. CDR3 sequence (DNA): TGTGCCAGCAGTCCCGCGGGACAGCAGCTCTATGGCTACACCTTC. This translates into CASSPAGQQLYGYTF.

This clonotype was seen at least ten times. The rearrangement joins TRBV7-8 to TRBJ1-2; 9 nucleotides align to TRBD1. The trim removed 1 base at V and 3 bases at J, leaving 3 bases unmatched. CDR1 is SGHVS and CDR2 is FQNEAQ in the germline V gene. The CDR3 loop spans 15 amino acids. This CDR3 is CASSLGGQGHYGYTF. The CDR3, as DNA: TGTGCCAGCAGCTTAGGTGGACAGGGGCACTATGGCTACACCTTC.

This clonotype has at least ten counts. This chain connects TRBV21-1 to TRBJ1-1; TRBD1 was called by the table and not checked on the DNA. TRBV21-1 is a pseudogene. The length of the CDR3 is 20 residues. The CDR3 loop reads CASSKTEQGGHPNPNTEAFF. The CDR3 DNA reads TGTGCCAGCAGCAAAACGGAACAGGGGGGACACCCAAACCCGAACACTGAAGCTTTCTTT.